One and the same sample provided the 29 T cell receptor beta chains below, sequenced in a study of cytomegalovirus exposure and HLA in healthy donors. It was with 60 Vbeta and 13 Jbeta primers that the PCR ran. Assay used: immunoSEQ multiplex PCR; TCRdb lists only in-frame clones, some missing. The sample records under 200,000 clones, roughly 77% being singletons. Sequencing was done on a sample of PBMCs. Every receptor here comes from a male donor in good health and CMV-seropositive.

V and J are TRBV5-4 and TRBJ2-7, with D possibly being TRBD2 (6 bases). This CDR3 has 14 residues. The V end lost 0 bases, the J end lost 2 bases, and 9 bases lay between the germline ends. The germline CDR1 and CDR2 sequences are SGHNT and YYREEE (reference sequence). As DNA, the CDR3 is TGTGCCAGCAGCTTGGCCCGGGAGCCCTACGAGCAGTACTTC. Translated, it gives CASSLAREPYEQYF.

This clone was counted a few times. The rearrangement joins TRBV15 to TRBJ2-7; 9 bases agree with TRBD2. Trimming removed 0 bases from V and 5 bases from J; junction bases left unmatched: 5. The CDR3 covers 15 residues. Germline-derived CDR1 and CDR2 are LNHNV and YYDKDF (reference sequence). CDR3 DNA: TGTGCCACCAGCAGAGATAAAAGACTAGCGGACGAGCAGTACTTC. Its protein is CATSRDKRLADEQYF. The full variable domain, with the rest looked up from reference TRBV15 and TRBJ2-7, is DAMVIQNPRYQVTQFGKPVTLSCSQTLNHNVMYWYQQKSSQAPKLLFHYYDKDFNNEADTPDNFQSRRPNTSFCFLDIRSPGLGDTAMYLCATSRDKRLADEQYFGPGTRLTVT.

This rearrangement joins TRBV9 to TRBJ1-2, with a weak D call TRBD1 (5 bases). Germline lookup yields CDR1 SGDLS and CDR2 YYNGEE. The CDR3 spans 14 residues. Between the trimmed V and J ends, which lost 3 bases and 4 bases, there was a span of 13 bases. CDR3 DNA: TGTGCCAGCAGCGACGAGCGACAGCTCTATGGCTACACCTTC. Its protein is CASSDERQLYGYTF. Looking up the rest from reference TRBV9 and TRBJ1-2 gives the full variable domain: DSGVTQTPKHLITATGQRVTLRCSPRSGDLSVYWYQQSLDQGLQFLIQYYNGEERAKGNILERFSAQQFPDLHSELNLSSLELGDSALYFCASSDERQLYGYTFGSGTRLTVV.

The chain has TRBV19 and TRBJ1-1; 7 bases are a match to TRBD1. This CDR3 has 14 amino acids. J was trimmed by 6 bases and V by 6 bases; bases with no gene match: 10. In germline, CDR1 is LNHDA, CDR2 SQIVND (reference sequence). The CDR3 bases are TGTGCCAGTAGCCAGGACAGGACTTCCTCTGAAGCTTTCTTT. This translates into CASSQDRTSSEAFF.

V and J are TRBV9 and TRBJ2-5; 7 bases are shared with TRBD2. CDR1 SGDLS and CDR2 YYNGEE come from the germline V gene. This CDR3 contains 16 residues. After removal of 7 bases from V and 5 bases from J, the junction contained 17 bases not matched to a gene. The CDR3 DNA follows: TGTGCCAGCTCCTTAGACCCCCGGCGGGAGTGGGAGACCCAGTACTTC. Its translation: CASSLDPRREWETQYF.

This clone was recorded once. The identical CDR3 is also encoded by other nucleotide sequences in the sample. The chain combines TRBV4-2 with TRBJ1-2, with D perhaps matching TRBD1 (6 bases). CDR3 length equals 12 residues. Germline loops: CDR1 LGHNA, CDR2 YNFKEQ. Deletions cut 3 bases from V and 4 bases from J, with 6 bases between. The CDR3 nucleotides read TGTGCCAGCAGCCAGGACAGCTATGGCTACACCTTC. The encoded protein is CASSQDSYGYTF.

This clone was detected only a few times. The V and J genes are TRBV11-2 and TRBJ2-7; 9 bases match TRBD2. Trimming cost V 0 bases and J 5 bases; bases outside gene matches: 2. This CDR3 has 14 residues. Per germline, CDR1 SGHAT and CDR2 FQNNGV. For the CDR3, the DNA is TGTGCCAGCAGCTTAGAGCGGGAGGGCAACGAGCAGTACTTC. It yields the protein CASSLEREGNEQYF.

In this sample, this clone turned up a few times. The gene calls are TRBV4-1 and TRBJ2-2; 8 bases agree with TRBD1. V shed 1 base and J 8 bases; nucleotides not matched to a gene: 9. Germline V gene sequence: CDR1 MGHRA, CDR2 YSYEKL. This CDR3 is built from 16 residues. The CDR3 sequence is CASSQASGRGLGELFF. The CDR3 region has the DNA TGCGCCAGCAGCCAAGCGTCCGGCAGGGGGCTGGGGGAGCTGTTTTTT.

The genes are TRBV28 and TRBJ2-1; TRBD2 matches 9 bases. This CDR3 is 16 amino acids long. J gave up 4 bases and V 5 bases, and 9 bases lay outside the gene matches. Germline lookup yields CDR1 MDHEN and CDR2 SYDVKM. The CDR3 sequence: CASSPPTAGGYNEQFF. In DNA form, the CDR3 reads TGTGCCAGCAGTCCCCCGACAGCGGGGGGATACAATGAGCAGTTCTTC.

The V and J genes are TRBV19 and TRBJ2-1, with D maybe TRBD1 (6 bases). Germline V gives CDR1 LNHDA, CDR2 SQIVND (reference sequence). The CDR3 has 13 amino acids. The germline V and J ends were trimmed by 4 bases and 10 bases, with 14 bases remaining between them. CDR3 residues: CASSRQDSGEQFF. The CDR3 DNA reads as TGTGCCAGTAGTAGACAGGATTCTGGAGAGCAGTTCTTC. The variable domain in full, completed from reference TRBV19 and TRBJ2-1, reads DGGITQSPKYLFRKEGQNVTLSCEQNLNHDAMYWYRQDPGQGLRLIYYSQIVNDFQKGDIAEGYSVSREKKESFPLTVTSAQKNPTAFYLCASSRQDSGEQFFGPGTRLTVL.

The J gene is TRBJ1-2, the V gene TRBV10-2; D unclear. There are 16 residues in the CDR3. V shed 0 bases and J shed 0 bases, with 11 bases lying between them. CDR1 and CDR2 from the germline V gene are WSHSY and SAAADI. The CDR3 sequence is CASSESRRVTNYGYTF. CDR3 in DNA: TGCGCCAGCAGTGAGTCGAGGAGGGTCACTAACTATGGCTACACCTTC.

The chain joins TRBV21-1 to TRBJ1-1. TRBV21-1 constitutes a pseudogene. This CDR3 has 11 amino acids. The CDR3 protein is CASTPLGEAFF. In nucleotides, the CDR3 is TGTGCCAGCACGCCACTCGGTGAAGCTTTCTTT.

DNA for the CDR3: TGTGCCAGCAGAGTGACAGCGAATGAGCAGTTCTTC. As protein: CASRVTANEQFF. The chain couples TRBV27 to TRBJ2-1; weak D call: TRBD1 (5 bases). The V and J ends lost 6 bases and 7 bases respectively, with 10 bases between them. The CDR3 is made up of 12 amino acids. The V gene's germline CDR1 is MNHEY and CDR2 SMNVEV (reference sequence).

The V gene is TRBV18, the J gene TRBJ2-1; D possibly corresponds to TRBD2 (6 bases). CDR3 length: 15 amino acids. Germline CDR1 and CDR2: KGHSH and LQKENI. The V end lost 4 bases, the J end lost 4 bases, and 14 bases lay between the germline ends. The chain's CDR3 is CASSLLLAEYNEQFF. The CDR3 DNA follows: TGTGCCAGCTCACTACTACTAGCAGAATACAATGAGCAGTTCTTC.

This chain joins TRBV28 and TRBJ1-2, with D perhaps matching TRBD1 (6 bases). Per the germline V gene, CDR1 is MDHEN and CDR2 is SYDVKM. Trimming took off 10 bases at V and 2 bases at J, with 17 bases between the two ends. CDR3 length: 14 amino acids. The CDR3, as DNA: TGTGCCACGGGCAGGGCAGGGGAAAACTATGGCTACACCTTC. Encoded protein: CATGRAGENYGYTF.

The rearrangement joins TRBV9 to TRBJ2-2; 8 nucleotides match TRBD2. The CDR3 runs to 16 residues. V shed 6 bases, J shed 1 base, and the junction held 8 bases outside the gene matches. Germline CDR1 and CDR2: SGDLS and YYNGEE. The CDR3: CASTPRAGGNTGELFF. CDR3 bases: TGTGCCAGCACCCCGAGGGCGGGGGGGAACACCGGGGAGCTGTTTTTT.

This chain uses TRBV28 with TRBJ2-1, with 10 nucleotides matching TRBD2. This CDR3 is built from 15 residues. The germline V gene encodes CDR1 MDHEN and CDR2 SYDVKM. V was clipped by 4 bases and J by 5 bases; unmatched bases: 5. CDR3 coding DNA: TGTGCCAGCAGTTCTTTTAGCGGGGGGAACAATGAGCAGTTCTTC. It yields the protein CASSSFSGGNNEQFF.

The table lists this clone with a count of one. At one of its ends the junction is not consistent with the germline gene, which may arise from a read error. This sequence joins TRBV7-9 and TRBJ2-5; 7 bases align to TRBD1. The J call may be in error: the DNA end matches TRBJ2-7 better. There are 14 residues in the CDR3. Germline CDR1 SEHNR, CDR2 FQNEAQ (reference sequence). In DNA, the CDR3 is TGTTCCAGCAGCTTACCCGGGACAGCCTACGAGCAGTACTTC. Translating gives CSSSLPGTAYEQYF.

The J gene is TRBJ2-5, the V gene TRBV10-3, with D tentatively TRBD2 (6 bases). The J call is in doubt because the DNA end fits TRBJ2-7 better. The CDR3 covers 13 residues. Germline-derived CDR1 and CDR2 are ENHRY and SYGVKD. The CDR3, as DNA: TGTGCCATCAGGGCCGGGAGTTCCTACGAGCAGTACTTC. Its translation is CAIRAGSSYEQYF.

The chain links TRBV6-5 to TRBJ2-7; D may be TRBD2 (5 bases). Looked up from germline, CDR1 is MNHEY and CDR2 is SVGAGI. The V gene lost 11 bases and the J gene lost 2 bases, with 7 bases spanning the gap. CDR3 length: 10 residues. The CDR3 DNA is TGTGCCGCCGGGACCTACGAGCAGTACTTC. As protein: CAAGTYEQYF.

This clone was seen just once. The chain's CDR3 is CASSLVAGGPDTQYF. The DNA of the CDR3 is TGTGCCAGCAGCTTAGTGGCGGGAGGGCCTGATACGCAGTATTTT. This chain links TRBV7-2 with TRBJ2-3; TRBD2 matches at 9 bases. V dropped 1 base and J dropped 6; count of bases not matched to a gene: 5. The V gene's germline CDR1 is SGHTA and CDR2 FQGNSA. The CDR3 covers 15 residues.

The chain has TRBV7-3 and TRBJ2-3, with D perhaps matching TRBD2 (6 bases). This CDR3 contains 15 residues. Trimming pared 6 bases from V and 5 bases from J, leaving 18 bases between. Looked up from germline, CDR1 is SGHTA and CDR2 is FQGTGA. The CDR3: CASSYGRRYLDTQYF. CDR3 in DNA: TGTGCCAGCAGTTATGGGAGGAGATATTTAGATACGCAGTATTTT.

CDR3 loop: CASSISGQGNQETQYF. CDR3 in DNA: TGTGCCAGTAGTATATCCGGCCAGGGTAACCAAGAGACCCAGTACTTC. The rearrangement joins TRBV19 to TRBJ2-5; TRBD1 is a possible D gene (5 bases). V was shortened by 2 bases and J by 0 bases, with 13 bases between the two germline ends. CDR3 length equals 16 residues. CDR1 LNHDA and CDR2 SQIVND come from the germline V gene (reference sequence).

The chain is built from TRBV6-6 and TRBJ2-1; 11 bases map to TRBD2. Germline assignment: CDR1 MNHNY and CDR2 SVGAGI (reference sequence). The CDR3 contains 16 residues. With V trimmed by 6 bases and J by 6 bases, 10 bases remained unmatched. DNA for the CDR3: TGTGCCAGCAGAGGCCCCCTAGCGGGGGGAATCAATGAGCAGTTCTTC. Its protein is CASRGPLAGGINEQFF.

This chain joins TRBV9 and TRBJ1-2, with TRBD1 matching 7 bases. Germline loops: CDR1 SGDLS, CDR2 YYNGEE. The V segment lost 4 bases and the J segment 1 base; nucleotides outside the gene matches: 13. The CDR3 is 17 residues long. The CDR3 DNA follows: TGTGCCAGCAGCCCATTCTCCACAGGGGTCCTTAACTATGGCTACACCTTC. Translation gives CASSPFSTGVLNYGYTF.

The CDR3 DNA sequence: TGTGCCAGCAGCTTGACTATAGGCGAACTTACCTACGAGCAGTACTTC. Encoded protein: CASSLTIGELTYEQYF. This chain connects TRBV5-5 to TRBJ2-7; D uncertain. CDR3 size: 16 residues. Germline V gene lookup returns CDR1 SGHKS and CDR2 YYEKEE (reference sequence). V was clipped by 1 base and J by 2 bases, with 16 bases between them.

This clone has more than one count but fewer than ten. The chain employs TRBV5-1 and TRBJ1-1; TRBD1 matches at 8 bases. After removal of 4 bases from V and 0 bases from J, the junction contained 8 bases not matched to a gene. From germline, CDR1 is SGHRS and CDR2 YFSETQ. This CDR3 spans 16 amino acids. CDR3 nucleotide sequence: TGCGCCAGCAGCCTGACAGGGGTTACAATGAACACTGAAGCTTTCTTT. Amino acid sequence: CASSLTGVTMNTEAFF.

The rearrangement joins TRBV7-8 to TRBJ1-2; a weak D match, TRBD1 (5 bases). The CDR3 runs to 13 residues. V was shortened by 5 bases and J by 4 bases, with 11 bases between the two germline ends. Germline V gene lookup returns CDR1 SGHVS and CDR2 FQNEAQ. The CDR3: CASSPGQAYGYTF. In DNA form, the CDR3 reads TGTGCCAGCAGCCCCGGACAAGCCTATGGCTACACCTTC.

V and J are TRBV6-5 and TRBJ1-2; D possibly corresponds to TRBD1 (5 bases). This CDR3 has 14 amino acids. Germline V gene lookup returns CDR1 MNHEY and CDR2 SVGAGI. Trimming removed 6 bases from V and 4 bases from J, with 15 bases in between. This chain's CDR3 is CASSPGRGGYGYTF. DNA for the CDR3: TGTGCCAGCAGCCCGGGGAGGGGAGGCTATGGCTACACCTTC.